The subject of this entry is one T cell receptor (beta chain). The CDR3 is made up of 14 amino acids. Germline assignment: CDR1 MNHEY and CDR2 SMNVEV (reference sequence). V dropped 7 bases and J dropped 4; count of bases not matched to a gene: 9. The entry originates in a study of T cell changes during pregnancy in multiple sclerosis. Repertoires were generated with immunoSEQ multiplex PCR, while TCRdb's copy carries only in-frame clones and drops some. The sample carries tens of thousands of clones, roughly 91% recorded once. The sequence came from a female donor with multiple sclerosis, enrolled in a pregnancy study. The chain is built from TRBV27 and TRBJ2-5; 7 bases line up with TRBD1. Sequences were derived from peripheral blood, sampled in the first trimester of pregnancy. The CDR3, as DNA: TGTGCCAGCACCCCCCGGTCAGGGGGAGAGACCCAGTACTTC. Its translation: CASTPRSGGETQYF.